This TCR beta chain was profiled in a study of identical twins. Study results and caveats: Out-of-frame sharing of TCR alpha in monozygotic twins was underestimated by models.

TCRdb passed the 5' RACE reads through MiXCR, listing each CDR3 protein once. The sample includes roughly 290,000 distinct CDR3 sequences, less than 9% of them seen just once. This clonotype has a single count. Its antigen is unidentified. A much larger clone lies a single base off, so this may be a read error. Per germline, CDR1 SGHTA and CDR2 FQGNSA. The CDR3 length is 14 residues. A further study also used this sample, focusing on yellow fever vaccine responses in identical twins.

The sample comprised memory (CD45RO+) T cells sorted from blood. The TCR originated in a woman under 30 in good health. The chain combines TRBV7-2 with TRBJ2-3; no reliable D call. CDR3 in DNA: TGTGCCTGCAGCTCCGCTTTAGCAGCAGATACGCAGTATTTT. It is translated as CACSSALAADTQYF.